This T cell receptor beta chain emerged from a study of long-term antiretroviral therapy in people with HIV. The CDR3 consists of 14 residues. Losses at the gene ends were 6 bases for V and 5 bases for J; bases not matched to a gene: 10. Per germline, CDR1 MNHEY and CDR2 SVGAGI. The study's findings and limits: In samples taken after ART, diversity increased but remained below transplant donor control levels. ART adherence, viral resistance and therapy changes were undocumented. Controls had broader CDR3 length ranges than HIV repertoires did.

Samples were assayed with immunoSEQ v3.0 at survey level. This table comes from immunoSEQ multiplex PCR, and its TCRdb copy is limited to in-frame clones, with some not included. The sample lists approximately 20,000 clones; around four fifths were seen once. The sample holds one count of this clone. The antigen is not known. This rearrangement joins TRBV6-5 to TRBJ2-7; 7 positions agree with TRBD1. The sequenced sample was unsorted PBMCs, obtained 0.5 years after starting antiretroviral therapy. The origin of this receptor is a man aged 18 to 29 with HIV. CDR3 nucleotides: TGTGCCAGCAGACCCCCTGAACAGGGGAACGAGCAGTACTTC. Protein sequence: CASRPPEQGNEQYF.